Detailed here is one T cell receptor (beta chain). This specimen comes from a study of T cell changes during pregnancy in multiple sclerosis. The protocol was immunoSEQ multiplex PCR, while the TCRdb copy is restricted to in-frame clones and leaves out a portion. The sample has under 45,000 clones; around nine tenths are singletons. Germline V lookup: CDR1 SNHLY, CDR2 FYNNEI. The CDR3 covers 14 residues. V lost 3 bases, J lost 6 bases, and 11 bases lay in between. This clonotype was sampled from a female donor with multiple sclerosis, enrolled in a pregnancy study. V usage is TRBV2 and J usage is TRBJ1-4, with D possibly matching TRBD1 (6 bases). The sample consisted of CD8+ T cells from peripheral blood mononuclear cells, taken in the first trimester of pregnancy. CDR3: CASSDPGEDEKLFF. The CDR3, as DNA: TGTGCCAGCAGTGACCCAGGGGAAGATGAAAAACTGTTTTTT. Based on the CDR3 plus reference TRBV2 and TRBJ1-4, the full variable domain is EPEVTQTPSHQVTQMGQEVILRCVPISNHLYFYWYRQILGQKVEFLVSFYNNEISEKSEIFDDQFSVERPDGSNFTLKIRSTKLEDSAMYFCASSDPGEDEKLFFGSGTQLSVL.